The 5 T cell receptor beta chains given below trace back to one sample, sequenced in a study of T cells in Graves' hyperthyroidism and ophthalmopathy. RNA transcripts served as the template for amplifying TCR beta CDR3 regions. HTBI primers were the set used in a first-round RT-PCR of the TCR CDR3. TCRdb re-called the multiplex PCR reads with MiXCR, one entry per CDR3 protein. The sample shows around 620,000 distinct CDR3 sequences, approximately 44% of them seen only once. What was sequenced was peripheral blood or thyroid tissue (not recorded which). The receptors here all came from an adult woman with Graves' disease, either hyperthyroidism or ophthalmopathy (not recorded which).

V is TRBV14 and J is TRBJ1-1; D is unresolved. The germline V gene has CDR1 SGHDN and CDR2 FVKESK. CDR3 length: 14 amino acids. Between the trimmed V and J ends, which lost 4 bases and 0 bases, there was a span of 9 bases. This CDR3 is CASSPRRMNTEAFF. Here the CDR3 DNA reads TGTGCCAGCAGCCCCCGACGGATGAACACTGAAGCTTTCTTT.

J is TRBJ2-7 and V is TRBV29-1; 7 bases map to TRBD1. V lost 7 bases, J lost 3 bases, and 12 bases stayed unmatched. Germline lookup yields CDR1 SQVTM and CDR2 ANQGSEA. This CDR3 spans 14 amino acids. DNA of the CDR3: TGCAGCGCGCTTCGGACAGGCGGAGACTACGAGCAGTACTTC. Amino acid sequence: CSALRTGGDYEQYF.

DNA for the CDR3: TGTGCCAGCAGCTTAACGGCAAATCAGCCCCAGCATTTT. Encoded protein: CASSLTANQPQHF. The chain links TRBV7-3 to TRBJ1-5; D unresolved. This CDR3 is 13 amino acids long. V was clipped by 0 bases and J by 4 bases, with 4 bases between them. The germline gives CDR1 SGHTA, CDR2 FQGTGA.

This clonotype was seen many times. The chain links TRBV5-4 to TRBJ2-2, with a possible D match to TRBD1 (6 bases). Deletions cut 4 bases from V and 4 bases from J, with 17 bases between. CDR1 SGHNT and CDR2 YYREEE come from the germline V gene (reference sequence). The CDR3 extends over 16 amino acids. CDR3 nucleotide sequence: TGTGCCAGCAGCACAGCAGTGGGACACGGCACCGGGGAGCTGTTTTTT. This sequence encodes CASSTAVGHGTGELFF.

This clonotype was seen repeatedly, ten times or more. The chain's CDR3 is CSVRQGRTGELFF. The CDR3 DNA is TGCAGCGTTCGACAGGGTAGGACCGGGGAGCTGTTTTTT. The chain recombines TRBV29-1 with TRBJ2-2; TRBD1 aligns across 7 bases. This CDR3 region has 13 residues. Germline CDR1 and CDR2: SQVTM and ANQGSEA. The V and J ends lost 5 bases and 5 bases, in that order; junction bases with no gene match: 5.